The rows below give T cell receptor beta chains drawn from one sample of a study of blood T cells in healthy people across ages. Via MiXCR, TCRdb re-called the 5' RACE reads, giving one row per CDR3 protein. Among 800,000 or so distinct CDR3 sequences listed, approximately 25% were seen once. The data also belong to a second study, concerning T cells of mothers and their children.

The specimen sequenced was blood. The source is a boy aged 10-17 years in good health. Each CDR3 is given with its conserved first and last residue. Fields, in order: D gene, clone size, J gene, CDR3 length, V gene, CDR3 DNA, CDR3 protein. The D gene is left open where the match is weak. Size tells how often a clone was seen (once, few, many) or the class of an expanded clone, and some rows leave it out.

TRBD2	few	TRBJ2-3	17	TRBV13	TGTGCCGGCAGCTTAGGTACTAGCGGGGTGCGCACAGATACGCAGTATTTT	CAGSLGTSGVRTDTQYF
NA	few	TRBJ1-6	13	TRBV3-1	TGTGCCAGCAGCTATATTCCCACGCAACCCCTCCACTTT	CASSYIPTQPLHF
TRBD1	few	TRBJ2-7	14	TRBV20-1	TGCAGTGCTGCCCCCGGGACAGGGGTCCACGAGCAGTACTTC	CSAAPGTGVHEQYF
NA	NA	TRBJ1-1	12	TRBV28	TGTGCCAGCAGTTTATGGAACAGCGAAGCTTTCTTT	CASSLWNSEAFF
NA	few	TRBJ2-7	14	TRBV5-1	TGCGCCAGCAGCTGGACATCACGTATATACGAGCAGTACTTC	CASSWTSRIYEQYF
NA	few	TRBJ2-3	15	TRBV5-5	TGTGCCAGCAGCTTCGTGGTGGGGGTCACAGATACACAGTATTTT	CASSFVVGVTDTQYF
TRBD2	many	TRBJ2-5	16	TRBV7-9	TGTGCCAGCAGCTTAGGCCCAGCGGGGAACCAAGAGACCCAGTACTTC	CASSLGPAGNQETQYF
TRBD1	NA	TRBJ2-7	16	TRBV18	TGTGCCGGCTCATACCGAAGCCGGGACAGGACCTACGAGCAGTACTTC	CAGSYRSRDRTYEQYF
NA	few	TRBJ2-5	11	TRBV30	TGTGCCTGGAGTTTTTGGGGGACCCAGTACTTC	CAWSFWGTQYF
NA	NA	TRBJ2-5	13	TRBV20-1	TGCAGTGCTGGCAGGGGAGCGGGGGAGACCCAGTACTTC	CSAGRGAGETQYF
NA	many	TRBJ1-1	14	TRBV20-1	TGCAGTGCCGCCCAGGCACAGCAGTACACTGAAGCTTTCTTT	CSAAQAQQYTEAFF
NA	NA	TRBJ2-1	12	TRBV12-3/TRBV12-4	TGTGCCAGCAGTTTGAGGTACAATGAGCAGTTCTTC	CASSLRYNEQFF
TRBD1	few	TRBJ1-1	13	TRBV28	TGTGCCAGCAGTTCCTCGACAGGGGGGGCAGCTTTCTTT	CASSSSTGGAAFF
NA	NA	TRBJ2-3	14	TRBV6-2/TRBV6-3	TGTGCCAGCAGTTACTCTCGGACCGCAGATACGCAGTATTTT	CASSYSRTADTQYF
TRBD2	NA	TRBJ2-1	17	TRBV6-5	TGTGCCAGCAGTTACTCGATGGGCAGCGGGGAAAACAATGAGCAGTTCTTC	CASSYSMGSGENNEQFF
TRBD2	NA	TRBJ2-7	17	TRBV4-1	TGCGCCAGCAGCCCATCTTCAACGGGAGGTACCTCCTACGGGCAGTACTTC	CASSPSSTGGTSYGQYF
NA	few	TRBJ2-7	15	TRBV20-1	TGCAGTGCTAGAGTTTATAGGACTTCAAACTACGAGCAGTACTTC	CSARVYRTSNYEQYF
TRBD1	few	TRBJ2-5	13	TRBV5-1	TGCGCCAGCAGCTTTGCACAGGGGGGGACCCAGTACTTC	CASSFAQGGTQYF
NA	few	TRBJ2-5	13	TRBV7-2	TGTGCCACTGGGGGCGGGCTGGGGGAGACCCAGTACTTC	CATGGGLGETQYF
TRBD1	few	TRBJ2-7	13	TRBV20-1	TGCAGAGTCAGCCGGGACAGCTCCTACGAGCAGTACTTC	CRVSRDSSYEQYF
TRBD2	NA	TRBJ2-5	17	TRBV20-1	TGCAGTGCTCCCCGGGGATTAGCGGGGAAATACCAAGAGACCCAGTACTTC	CSAPRGLAGKYQETQYF
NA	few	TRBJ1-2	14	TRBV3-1	TGTGCCAGCAGCCAGACCCCGTTGGCCTATGGCTACACCTTC	CASSQTPLAYGYTF
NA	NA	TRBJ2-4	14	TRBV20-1	TGCAGTGCCAGTTGGTGGGAGGCCAAAAACATTCAGTACTTC	CSASWWEAKNIQYF
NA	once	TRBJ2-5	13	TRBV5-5	TGTGCCAGCAGCCCCATCGGCACTCGCGGCCAGTACTTC	CASSPIGTRGQYF
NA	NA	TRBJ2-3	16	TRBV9	TGTGCCAGCAGCCCGGGGAAGGGGAGGTTCACAGATACGCAGTATTTT	CASSPGKGRFTDTQYF